This T cell receptor beta chain was found in a study of response to subunit inactivated influenza vaccine. Trimming took 0 bases from V and 9 from J, leaving 9 bases between them. The CDR3 extends over 14 amino acids. The germline gives CDR1 LNHNV, CDR2 YYDKDF (reference sequence). From the RT-PCR reads, TCRdb called clonotypes with MiXCR, one entry per CDR3 protein. The sample holds about half a million distinct CDR3 sequences, about 25% seen once. Remarks on this clonotype: Its antigen is as yet unknown.

Study observations and caveats: Authors suggested each seasonal influenza vaccination recruits few new T cells.

The chain has TRBV15 and TRBJ1-6, with D unclear. The receptor's source is a man aged 50 to 60 who received an inactivated influenza vaccine. Sequenced material: CD4+ T cells sorted from PBMCs, taken 5 days after vaccination. The CDR3 region has the DNA TGTGCCACCAGCAGAGATGCCACAGCTTCACCCCTCCACTTT. Translated, it gives CATSRDATASPLHF. Full variable domain (missing parts from reference TRBV15 and TRBJ1-6): DAMVIQNPRYQVTQFGKPVTLSCSQTLNHNVMYWYQQKSSQAPKLLFHYYDKDFNNEADTPDNFQSRRPNTSFCFLDIRSPGLGDTAMYLCATSRDATASPLHFGNGTRLTVT.